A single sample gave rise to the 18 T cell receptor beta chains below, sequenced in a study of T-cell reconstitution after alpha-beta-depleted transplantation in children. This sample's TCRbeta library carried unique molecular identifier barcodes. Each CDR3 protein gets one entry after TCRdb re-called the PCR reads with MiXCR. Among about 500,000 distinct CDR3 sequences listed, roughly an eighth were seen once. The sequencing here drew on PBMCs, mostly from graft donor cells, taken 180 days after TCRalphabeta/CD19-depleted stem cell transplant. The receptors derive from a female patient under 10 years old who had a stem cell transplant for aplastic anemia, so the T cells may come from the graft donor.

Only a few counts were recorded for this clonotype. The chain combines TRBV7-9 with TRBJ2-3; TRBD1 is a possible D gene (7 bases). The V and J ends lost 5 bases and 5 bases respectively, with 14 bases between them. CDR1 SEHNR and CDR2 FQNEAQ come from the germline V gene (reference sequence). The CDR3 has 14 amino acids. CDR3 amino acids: CASSAQGRIDTQYF. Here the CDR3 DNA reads TGTGCCAGCAGCGCACAGGGGAGGATAGATACGCAGTATTTT.

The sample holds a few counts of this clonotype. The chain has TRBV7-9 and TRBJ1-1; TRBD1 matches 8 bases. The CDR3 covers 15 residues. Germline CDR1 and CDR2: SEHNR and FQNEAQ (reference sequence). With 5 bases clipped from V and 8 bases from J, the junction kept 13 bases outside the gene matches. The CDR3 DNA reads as TGTGCCAGCAGCGCCGGGACAGGTGTACTCCCGGAAGCTTTCTTT. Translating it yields CASSAGTGVLPEAFF.

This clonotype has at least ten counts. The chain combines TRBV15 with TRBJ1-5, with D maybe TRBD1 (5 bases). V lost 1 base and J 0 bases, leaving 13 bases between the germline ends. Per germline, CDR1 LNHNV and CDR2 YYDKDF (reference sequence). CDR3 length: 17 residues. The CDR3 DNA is TGTGCCACCAGCAGAGCCCCCGGGGCCCCTAGCAATCAGCCCCAGCATTTT. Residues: CATSRAPGAPSNQPQHF.

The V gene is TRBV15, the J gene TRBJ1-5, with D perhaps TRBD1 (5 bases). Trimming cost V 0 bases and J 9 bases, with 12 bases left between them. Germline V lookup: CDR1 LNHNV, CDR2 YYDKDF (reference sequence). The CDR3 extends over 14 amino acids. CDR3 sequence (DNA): TGTGCCACCAGCAGAGATTACGCAGGGATGCCCCAGCATTTT. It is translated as CATSRDYAGMPQHF.

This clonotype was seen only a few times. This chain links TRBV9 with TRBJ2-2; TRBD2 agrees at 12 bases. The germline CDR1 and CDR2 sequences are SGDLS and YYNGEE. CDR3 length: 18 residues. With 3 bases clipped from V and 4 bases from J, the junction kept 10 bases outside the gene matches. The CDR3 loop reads CASSEGTSGSLTTGELFF. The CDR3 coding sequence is TGTGCCAGCAGCGAGGGGACTAGCGGGTCGCTCACCACCGGGGAGCTGTTTTTT. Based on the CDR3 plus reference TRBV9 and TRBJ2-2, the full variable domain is DSGVTQTPKHLITATGQRVTLRCSPRSGDLSVYWYQQSLDQGLQFLIQYYNGEERAKGNILERFSAQQFPDLHSELNLSSLELGDSALYFCASSEGTSGSLTTGELFFGEGSRLTVL.

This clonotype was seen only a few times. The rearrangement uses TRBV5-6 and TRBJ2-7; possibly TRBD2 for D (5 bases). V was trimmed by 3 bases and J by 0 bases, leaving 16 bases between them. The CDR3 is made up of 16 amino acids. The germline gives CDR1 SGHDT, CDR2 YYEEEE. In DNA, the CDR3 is TGTGCCAGCAGCTCAATGTCCGAGGGTAGCTCCTACGAGCAGTACTTC. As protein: CASSSMSEGSSYEQYF.

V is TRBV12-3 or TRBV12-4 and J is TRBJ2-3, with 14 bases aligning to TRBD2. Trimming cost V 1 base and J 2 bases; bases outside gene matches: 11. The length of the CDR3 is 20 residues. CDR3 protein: CASSLEGLAGAFTYTDTQYF. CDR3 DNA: TGTGCCAGCAGTTTAGAGGGACTAGCGGGAGCTTTCACCTACACAGATACGCAGTATTTT.

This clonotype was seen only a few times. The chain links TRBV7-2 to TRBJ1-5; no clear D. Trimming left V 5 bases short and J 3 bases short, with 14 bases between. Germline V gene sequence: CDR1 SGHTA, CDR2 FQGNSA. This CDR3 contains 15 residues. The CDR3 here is CASSLVAGPNQPQHF. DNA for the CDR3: TGTGCCAGCAGCCTAGTTGCGGGCCCCAATCAGCCCCAGCATTTT.

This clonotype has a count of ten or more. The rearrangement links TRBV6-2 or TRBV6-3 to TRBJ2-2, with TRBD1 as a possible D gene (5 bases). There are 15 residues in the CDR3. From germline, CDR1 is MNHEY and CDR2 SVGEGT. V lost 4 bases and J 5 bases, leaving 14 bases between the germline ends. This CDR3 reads CASSLGADRTGELFF. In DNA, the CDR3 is TGTGCCAGCAGTTTAGGGGCAGATCGGACCGGGGAGCTGTTTTTT.

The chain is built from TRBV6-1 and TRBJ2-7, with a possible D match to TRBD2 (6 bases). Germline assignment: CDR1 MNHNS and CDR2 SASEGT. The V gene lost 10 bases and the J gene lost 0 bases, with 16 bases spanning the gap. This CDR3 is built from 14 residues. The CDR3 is CATCDGGISYEQYF. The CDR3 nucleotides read TGTGCCACCTGCGACGGCGGGATCTCCTACGAGCAGTACTTC.

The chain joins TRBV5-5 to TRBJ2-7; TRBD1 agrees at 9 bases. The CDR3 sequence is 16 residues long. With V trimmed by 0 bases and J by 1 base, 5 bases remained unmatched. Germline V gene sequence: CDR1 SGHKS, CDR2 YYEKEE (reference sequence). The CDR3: CASSLGRDRASYEQYF. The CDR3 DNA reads TGTGCCAGCAGCTTGGGACGGGACAGGGCTTCCTACGAGCAGTACTTC.

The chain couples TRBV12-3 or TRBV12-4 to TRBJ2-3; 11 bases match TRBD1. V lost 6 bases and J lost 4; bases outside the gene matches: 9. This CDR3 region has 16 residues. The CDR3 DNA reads TGTGCCAGCAGCGCGGCCCGGACAGGGGGCGCAGATACGCAGTATTTT. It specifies CASSAARTGGADTQYF.

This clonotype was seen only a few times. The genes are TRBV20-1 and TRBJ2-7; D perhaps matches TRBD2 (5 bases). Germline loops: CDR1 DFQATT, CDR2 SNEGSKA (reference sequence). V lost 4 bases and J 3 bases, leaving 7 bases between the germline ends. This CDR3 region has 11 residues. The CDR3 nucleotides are TGCAGTGCTAACGGGGTCTACGAGCAGTACTTC. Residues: CSANGVYEQYF.

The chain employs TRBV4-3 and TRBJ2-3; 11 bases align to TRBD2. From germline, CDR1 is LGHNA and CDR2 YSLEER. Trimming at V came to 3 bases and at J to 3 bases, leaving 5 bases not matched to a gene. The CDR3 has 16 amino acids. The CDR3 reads CASSQTSGIYTDTQYF. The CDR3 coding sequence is TGCGCCAGCAGCCAGACTAGCGGGATTTATACAGATACGCAGTATTTT.

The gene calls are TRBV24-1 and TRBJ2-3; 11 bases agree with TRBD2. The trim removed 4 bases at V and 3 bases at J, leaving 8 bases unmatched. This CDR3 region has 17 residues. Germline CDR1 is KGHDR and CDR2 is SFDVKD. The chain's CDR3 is CATSEDPLAGGTDTQYF. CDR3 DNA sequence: TGTGCCACCAGTGAAGATCCCCTAGCGGGAGGTACAGATACGCAGTATTTT.

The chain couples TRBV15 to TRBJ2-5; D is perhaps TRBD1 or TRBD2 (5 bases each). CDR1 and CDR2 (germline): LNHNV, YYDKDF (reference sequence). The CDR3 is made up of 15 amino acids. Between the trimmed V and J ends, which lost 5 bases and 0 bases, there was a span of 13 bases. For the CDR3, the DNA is TGTGCCACCAGCCCCCGGGACGGAGACCAAGAGACCCAGTACTTC. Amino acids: CATSPRDGDQETQYF.

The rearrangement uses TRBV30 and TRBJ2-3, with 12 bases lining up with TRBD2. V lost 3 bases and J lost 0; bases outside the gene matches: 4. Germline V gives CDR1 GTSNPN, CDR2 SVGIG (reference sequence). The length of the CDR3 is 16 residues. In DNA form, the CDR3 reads TGTGCCTGGAGAGGACTAGCGGGGACTAGCACAGATACGCAGTATTTT. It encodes CAWRGLAGTSTDTQYF.

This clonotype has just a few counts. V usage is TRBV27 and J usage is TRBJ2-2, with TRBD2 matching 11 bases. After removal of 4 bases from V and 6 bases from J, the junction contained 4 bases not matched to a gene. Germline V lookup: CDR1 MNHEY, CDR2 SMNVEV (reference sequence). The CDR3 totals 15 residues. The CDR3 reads CASSSLAGEPGELFF. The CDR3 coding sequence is TGTGCCAGCAGTTCACTAGCGGGAGAACCCGGGGAGCTGTTTTTT.